This TCR beta chain originates from a study of blood T cell repertoires in COVID-19. Study in general: The United States, Italy and Spain were the sources of the acute and convalescent COVID-19 samples. From T cells, B-cell-depleted T cells, or PBMCs came the material, which was cDNA or gDNA.

Original methodology: It was from reference gene primer amplification that nucleated cell counts were estimated. Measured with immunoSEQ multiplex PCR; TCRdb has only the in-frame clones, and not every one. The DNA gave D and trimming, while V, J and clone size come from that table. The table includes under 200,000 clones, approximately 89% detected once. This TCR came from a man in his 70s with acute or convalescent COVID-19. The sequenced sample was peripheral blood.

The CDR3 region has the DNA TGTGCCAGCAGCCAGGCGGGATCAGGCTACACCTTC. Translated, it gives CASSQAGSGYTF. This chain links TRBV6-2 or TRBV6-3 with TRBJ1-2; the D is unclear. Germline V gene sequence: CDR1 MNHEY, CDR2 SVGEGT. V lost 6 bases, J lost 8 bases, and 13 bases lay in between. The CDR3 runs to 12 residues.